Sequencing of this T cell receptor beta chain was carried out in a study of glioma-infiltrating T cells. Amplification of TCR alpha and beta CDR3 regions from RNA used iRepertoire nested multiplex PCR. TCRdb re-called the multiplex PCR reads with MiXCR, one entry per CDR3 protein. The table lists roughly 350,000 distinct CDR3 sequences, approximately 42% of them singletons. Germline CDR1 and CDR2: ENHRY and SYGVKD. This CDR3 has 14 amino acids. V was shortened by 5 bases and J by 0 bases, with 10 bases between the two germline ends. The sequence was collected from a human donor with low-grade glioma or glioblastoma, undergoing nonglioma brain surgery, or in good health (not recorded which). J is TRBJ1-1 and V is TRBV10-3; the D gene is possibly TRBD1 (6 bases). Sequencing was performed on glioma tissue, nonneoplastic brain tissue, or PBMCs (not recorded which). This chain's CDR3 is CAISSQGLNTEAFF. As DNA, the CDR3 is TGTGCCATCAGTTCACAGGGATTGAACACTGAAGCTTTCTTT.